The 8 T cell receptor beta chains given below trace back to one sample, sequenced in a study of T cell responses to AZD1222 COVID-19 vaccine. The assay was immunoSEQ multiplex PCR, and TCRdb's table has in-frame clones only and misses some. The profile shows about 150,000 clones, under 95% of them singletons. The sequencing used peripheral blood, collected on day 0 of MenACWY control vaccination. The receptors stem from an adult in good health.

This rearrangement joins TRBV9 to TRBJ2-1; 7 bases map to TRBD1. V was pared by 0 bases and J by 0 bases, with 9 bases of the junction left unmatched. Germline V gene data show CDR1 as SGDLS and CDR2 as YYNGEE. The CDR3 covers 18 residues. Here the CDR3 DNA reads TGTGCCAGCAGCGTAGCTGAGGGACAGCGTCACTCCTACAATGAGCAGTTCTTC. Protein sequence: CASSVAEGQRHSYNEQFF. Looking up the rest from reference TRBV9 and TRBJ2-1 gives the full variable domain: DSGVTQTPKHLITATGQRVTLRCSPRSGDLSVYWYQQSLDQGLQFLIQYYNGEERAKGNILERFSAQQFPDLHSELNLSSLELGDSALYFCASSVAEGQRHSYNEQFFGPGTRLTVL.

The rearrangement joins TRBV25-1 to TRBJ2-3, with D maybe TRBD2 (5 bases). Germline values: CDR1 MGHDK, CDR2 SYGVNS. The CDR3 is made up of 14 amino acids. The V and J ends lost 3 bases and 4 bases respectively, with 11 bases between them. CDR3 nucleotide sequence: TGTGCCAGCAGTGAGAGCGGTAGGGCAGATACGCAGTATTTT. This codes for CASSESGRADTQYF.

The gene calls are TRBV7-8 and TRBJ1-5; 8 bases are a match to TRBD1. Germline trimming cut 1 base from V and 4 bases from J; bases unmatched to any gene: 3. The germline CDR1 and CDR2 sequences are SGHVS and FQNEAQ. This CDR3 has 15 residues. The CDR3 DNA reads TGTGCCAGCAGCTTAGTGAACAGGGGGAATCAGCCCCAGCATTTT. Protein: CASSLVNRGNQPQHF. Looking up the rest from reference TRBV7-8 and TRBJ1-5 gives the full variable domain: GAGVSQSPRYKVAKRGQDVALRCDPISGHVSLFWYQQALGQGPEFLTYFQNEAQLDKSGLPSDRFFAERPEGSVSTLKIQRTQQEDSAVYLCASSLVNRGNQPQHFGDGTRLSIL.

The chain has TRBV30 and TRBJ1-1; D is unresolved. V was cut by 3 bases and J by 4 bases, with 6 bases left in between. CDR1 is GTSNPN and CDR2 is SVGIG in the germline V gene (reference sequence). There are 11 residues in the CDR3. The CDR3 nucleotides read TGTGCCTGGAGCTCCTCCACTGAAGCTTTCTTT. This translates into CAWSSSTEAFF.

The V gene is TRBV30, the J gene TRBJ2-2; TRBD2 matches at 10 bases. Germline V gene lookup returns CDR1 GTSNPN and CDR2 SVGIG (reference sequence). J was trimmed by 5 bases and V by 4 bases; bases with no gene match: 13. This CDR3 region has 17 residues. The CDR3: CAWNPLGAGGPTGELFF. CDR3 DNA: TGTGCCTGGAACCCCTTGGGAGCGGGGGGGCCTACCGGGGAGCTGTTTTTT.

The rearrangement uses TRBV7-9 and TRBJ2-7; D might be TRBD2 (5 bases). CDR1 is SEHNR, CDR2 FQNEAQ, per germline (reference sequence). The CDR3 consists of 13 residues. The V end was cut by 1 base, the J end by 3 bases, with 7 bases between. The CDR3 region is CASSLGTYYEQYF. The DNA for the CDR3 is TGTGCCAGCAGCTTAGGGACTTACTACGAGCAGTACTTC.

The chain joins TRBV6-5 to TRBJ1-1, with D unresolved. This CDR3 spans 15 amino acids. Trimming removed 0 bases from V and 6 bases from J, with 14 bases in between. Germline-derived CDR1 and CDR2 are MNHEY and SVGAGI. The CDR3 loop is CASSYSVSGPAEAFF. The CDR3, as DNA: TGTGCCAGCAGTTACTCGGTTTCAGGACCAGCTGAAGCTTTCTTT.

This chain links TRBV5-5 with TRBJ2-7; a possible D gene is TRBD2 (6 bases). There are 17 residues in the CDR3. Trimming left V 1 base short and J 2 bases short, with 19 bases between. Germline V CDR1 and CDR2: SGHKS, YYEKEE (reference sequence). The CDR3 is CASSLREAGWGTYEQYF. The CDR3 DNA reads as TGTGCCAGCAGCTTGAGGGAGGCGGGCTGGGGGACCTACGAGCAGTACTTC.